Listed below are T cell receptor beta chains from one sample, sequenced in a study of memory CD4+ T cells and cytomegalovirus serostatus. The repertoire was sequenced with immunoSEQ multiplex PCR; TCRdb's copy has only in-frame clones and lacks some. The data hold 60,000 to 70,000 clones, with about three quarters observed a single time. Sequencing was carried out using memory CD4+ T cells from blood. The receptors derive from an adult in good health and CMV-seropositive. Each CDR3 is given with its conserved first and last residue. A D gene is named only where the DNA matches it firmly. Expanded clones are given a class, and other clones once, few, many or no size at all.

J | V | D | size | CDR3 | DNA
TRBJ2-1 | TRBV19 | TRBD1 | once | CASSPDRGIIDEQFF | TGTGCCAGTAGCCCCGACAGGGGAATAATCGATGAGCAGTTCTTC
TRBJ2-2 | TRBV14 | NA | NA | CASSQAVATGELFF | TGTGCCAGCAGCCAAGCGGTGGCCACCGGGGAGCTGTTTTTT
TRBJ2-7 | TRBV19 | TRBD2 | NA | CASSMGLGSYEQYF | TGTGCCAGTAGTATGGGACTAGGGTCCTACGAGCAGTACTTC
TRBJ1-2 | TRBV4-3 | NA | few | CASSQDYGNTYGYTF | TGCGCCAGCAGCCAAGACTACGGCAACACCTATGGCTACACCTTC
TRBJ1-2 | TRBV4-1 | TRBD1 | NA | CASRLPGTGEKNYGYTF | TGCGCCAGCAGGCTTCCAGGGACAGGAGAAAAAAACTATGGCTACACCTTC
TRBJ1-3 | TRBV19 | TRBD1 | NA | CASSTDRDGGNTIYF | TGTGCCAGTAGCACAGACAGGGACGGTGGAAACACCATATATTTT
TRBJ1-2 | TRBV7-9 | TRBD1 | NA | CASSFDRGPHTF | TGTGCCAGCAGCTTTGACAGGGGACCCCACACCTTC
TRBJ2-2 | TRBV5-1 | NA | NA | CASSLAAGYTGELFF | TGCGCCAGCAGCTTGGCCGCCGGGTACACCGGGGAGCTGTTTTTT
TRBJ2-7 | TRBV6-6 | NA | NA | CASSSQTYEQYF | TGTGCCAGCAGTTCTCAGACCTACGAGCAGTACTTC
TRBJ1-1 | TRBV27 | NA | NA | CASRRGGGTEAFF | TGTGCCAGCAGGCGGGGGGGAGGCACTGAAGCTTTCTTT
TRBJ2-3 | TRBV5-1 | TRBD2 | NA | CASSFIAGAVTDTQYF | TGCGCCAGCAGCTTCATAGCGGGAGCGGTCACAGATACGCAGTATTTT
TRBJ1-2 | TRBV19 | NA | NA | CASSTGSNYGYTF | TGTGCCAGTAGTACCGGTTCTAACTATGGCTACACCTTC
TRBJ1-4 | TRBV4-1 | NA | once | CASSQDNFGQGREKLFF | TGCGCCAGCAGCCAAGATAATTTTGGGCAGGGCAGGGAAAAACTGTTTTTT